The clone carrying this T cell receptor beta chain was counted only a few times. This sample was taken from a study of T-cell reconstitution after alpha-beta-depleted transplantation in children. This CDR3 spans 14 amino acids. Germline values: CDR1 DFQATT, CDR2 SNEGSKA (reference sequence). V was pared by 6 bases and J by 4 bases, with 9 bases of the junction left unmatched. For TCRbeta, the library was prepared with unique molecular identifiers. TCRdb called the PCR reads again in MiXCR, with one record for every CDR3 protein. The sample lists hundreds of thousands of distinct CDR3 sequences; around 20% were seen once.

The receptor comes from a human donor who donated a stem cell graft to a child with acute lymphoblastic leukemia. The V and J genes are TRBV20-1 and TRBJ2-5, with 9 bases fitting TRBD1. The specimen comprised PBMCs from the stem cell graft donor, sampled from the stem cell graft. CDR3 protein: CSAQKGTGTETQYF. CDR3 coding DNA: TGCAGTGCGCAAAAGGGGACAGGGACAGAGACCCAGTACTTC.